The source of this T cell receptor beta chain is a study of T cell responses to AZD1222 COVID-19 vaccine. Data came from immunoSEQ multiplex PCR; TCRdb stores just in-frame clones and leaves some out. The sample records 90,000 to 150,000 clones, around 86% being singletons. Study conclusions and caveats: Clonal diversity was possibly underestimated, and the donors were mostly white British, with more females. Spike-specific TCR breadth and depth grew following two AZD1222 doses. Targeting of unmutated variant regions was reportedly seen in nearly half of spike-specific TCRs.

This CDR3 region has 14 residues. Deletions cut 0 bases from V and 3 bases from J, with 8 bases between. CDR1 is LNHNV, CDR2 YYDKDF, per germline (reference sequence). Turning to this clone: Its antigen is currently unknown.

The sequencing here drew on peripheral blood, taken on day 0 of AZD1222 vaccination. The clonotype comes from an adult in good health. The chain combines TRBV15 with TRBJ1-1; perhaps TRBD1 as D (5 bases). CDR3 DNA sequence: TGTGCCACCAGCAGAGACCTGGGGGACACTGAAGCTTTCTTT. Translation gives CATSRDLGDTEAFF.